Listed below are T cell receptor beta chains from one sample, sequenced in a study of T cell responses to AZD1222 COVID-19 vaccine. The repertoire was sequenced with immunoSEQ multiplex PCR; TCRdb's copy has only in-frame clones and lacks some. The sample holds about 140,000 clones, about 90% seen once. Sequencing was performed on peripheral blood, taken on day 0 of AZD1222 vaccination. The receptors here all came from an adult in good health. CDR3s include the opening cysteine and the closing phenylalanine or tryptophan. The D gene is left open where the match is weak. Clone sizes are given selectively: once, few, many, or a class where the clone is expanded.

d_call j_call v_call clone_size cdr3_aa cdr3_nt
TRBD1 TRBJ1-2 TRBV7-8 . CASSLRQGAYGYTF TGTGCCAGCAGCCTTAGACAGGGGGCCTATGGCTACACCTTC
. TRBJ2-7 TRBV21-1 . CASSRGLAGFHEQYF TGTGCCAGCAGCCGCGGACTAGCGGGATTCCACGAGCAGTACTTC
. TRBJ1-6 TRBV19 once CATSITRDSPLHF TGTGCCACCTCAATTACCCGGGATTCACCCCTCCACTTT
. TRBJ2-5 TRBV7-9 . CASSSLPLSGETQYF TGTGCCAGCAGCTCGCTCCCACTGTCTGGGGAGACCCAGTACTTC
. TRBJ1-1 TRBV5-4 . CASSQGIEAFF TGTGCCAGCAGCCAGGGGATTGAAGCTTTCTTT
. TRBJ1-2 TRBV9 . CASSVGGRGGSYGYTF TGTGCCAGCAGCGTAGGTGGGAGGGGAGGGAGCTATGGCTACACCTTC
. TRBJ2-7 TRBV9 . CASSVGSGTYEQYF TGTGCCAGCAGCGTAGGGTCGGGGACCTACGAGCAGTACTTC
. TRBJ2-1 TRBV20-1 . CSTSREQFF TGCAGTACTAGCCGTGAGCAGTTCTTC
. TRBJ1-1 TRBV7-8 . CASSLPLTGRQTEAFF TGTGCCAGCAGCTTACCTTTAACGGGGCGGCAGACTGAAGCTTTCTTT
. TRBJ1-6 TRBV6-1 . CASSEIRGPGSPLHF TGTGCCAGCAGTGAAATAAGGGGCCCAGGTTCACCCCTCCACTTT
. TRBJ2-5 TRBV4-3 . CASSRAWGVEETQYF TGCGCCAGCAGCCGTGCTTGGGGGGTGGAAGAGACCCAGTACTTC
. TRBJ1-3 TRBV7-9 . CASSPVIREIGNTIYF TGTGCCAGCAGCCCCGTAATCAGGGAGATTGGAAACACCATATATTTT
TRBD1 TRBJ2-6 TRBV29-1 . CSVATGVSGANVLTF TGCAGCGTGGCTACAGGGGTCTCTGGGGCCAACGTCCTGACTTTC
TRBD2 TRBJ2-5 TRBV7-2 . CASSFGGRSETQYF TGTGCCAGCAGCTTTGGCGGGAGAAGTGAGACCCAGTACTTC
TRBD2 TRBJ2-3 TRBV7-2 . CASSLADLGGSPQYF TGTGCCAGCAGCTTAGCGGACCTCGGCGGGAGCCCGCAGTATTTT
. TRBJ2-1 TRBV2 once CASSAGRGRSYNEQFF TGTGCCAGCAGTGCAGGGCGGGGGCGCTCCTACAATGAGCAGTTCTTC
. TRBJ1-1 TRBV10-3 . CAIRPGPNTEAFF TGTGCCATCAGACCGGGACCGAACACTGAAGCTTTCTTT
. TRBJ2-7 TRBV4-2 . CASSQAGTSSYEQYF TGTGCCAGCAGCCAAGCCGGGACTTCCTCCTACGAGCAGTACTTC
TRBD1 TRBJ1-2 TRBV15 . CATSREWTGGFGYTF TGTGCCACCAGCAGAGAATGGACAGGGGGATTCGGCTACACCTTC
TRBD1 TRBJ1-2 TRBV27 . CASSQGDRAPYGYTF TGTGCCAGCAGCCAAGGGGACAGGGCCCCCTATGGCTACACCTTC
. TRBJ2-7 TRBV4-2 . CASSQDPQNLYEQYF TGTGCCAGCAGCCAAGATCCCCAGAACTTGTACGAGCAGTACTTC
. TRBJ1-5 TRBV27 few CASSLLEREPNQPQHF TGTGCCAGCAGTCTCCTCGAGAGGGAACCAAATCAGCCCCAGCATTTT
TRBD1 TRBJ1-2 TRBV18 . CASSPSPGQGFNYGYTF TGTGCCAGCTCACCCTCTCCGGGACAGGGATTTAACTATGGCTACACCTTC
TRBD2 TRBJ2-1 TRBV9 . CASSLAGVPHNEQFF TGTGCCAGCAGCTTAGCGGGAGTACCCCACAATGAGCAGTTCTTC
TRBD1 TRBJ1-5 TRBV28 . CASSTQGAGQPQHF TGTGCCAGCAGTACTCAGGGGGCGGGTCAGCCCCAGCATTTT
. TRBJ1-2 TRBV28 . CASTGRVIVDYGYTF TGTGCCAGCACGGGCAGGGTCATTGTGGACTATGGCTACACCTTC